This TCR beta chain originates from a study of blood T cell repertoires in COVID-19 (dated by TCRdb to 2019 to 2021). About the investigation overall: Collaborator samples came from the United States, Italy and Spain and covered acute and convalescent phases of COVID-19. The samples were drawn from the first 160 participants of the ongoing ImmuneRACE study and from roughly 1,300 subjects provided by 6 global collaborators. The repertoires were released in a freely available public database meant as a resource for research on the immune response to SARS-CoV-2. The prospective study material was composed of cDNA or gDNA derived from T cells, B-cell-depleted T cells, or PBMCs. Where available, HLA class I and class II types were taken from metadata supplied by the sample provider and were not determined by assay-based typing. Sample metadata almost always included a de-identified subject ID, COVID-19 status, age in years and sex. The dataset comprised deeply sampled blood TCRbeta repertoires from subjects exposed to, actively infected with, or recovered from COVID-19.

From its cysteine to its phenylalanine, the CDR3 spans 15 amino acids. Left in the record is the CDR3 DNA by itself, 45 bases read in frame from the first base. V is shortened by 1 base, J by 5 bases, and the region joining them spans 13 bases. CDR1 and CDR2 are drawn from the germline V gene (reference sequence): MNHEY, SMNVEV. What the study reported, not specific to this receptor: The quantity of clinical and demographic metadata differed by source and by participant and was supplied without curation.

TCRbeta CDR3 regions were amplified from genomic DNA by means of the immunoSEQ Assay, a bias-controlled multiplex PCR. The paper's data handling went like this. Nucleated cell counts per sample were estimated from amplification of reference gene primers within the assay. Sequence reads were collapsed and filtered to measure the absolute abundance of every unique TCRbeta CDR3 rearrangement. For each sample, productive Simpson clonality was calculated by taking the square root of Simpson's diversity index across productive rearrangements. Drawn from immuneACCESS, this table holds only the in-frame rearrangements with V and J called that TCRdb kept. Clones are partly lost; checked studies trace under half to an unresolved V gene and leave the rest unexplained. That table is the source of V, J and clone size, and D and trimming were worked out from the DNA. Recorded for this sample are some 160,000 clones; more than 70% of them occurred a single time. The ten largest clones represent approximately 5% of the sample.

The collaborating institutions used their own protocols to collect whole blood in K2EDTA tubes. For TCRbeta analysis, collaborators shipped samples in one of three forms: frozen whole blood, isolated PBMCs, or DNA extracted from either of those sample types. This clone was seen just once. The target of this receptor is not known. Per-base qualities were not stored, and no clone one base away is much larger. The chain is assembled from TRBV27 and TRBJ2-3; possibly the D gene is TRBD2, per 7 matching bases. Input material: peripheral blood. The sequence was collected from a woman between 50 and 59 years old with acute or convalescent COVID-19. In nucleotide form, the sequence is TGTGCCAGCAGTTTATACGGGGGGCGGGGAGATACGCAGTATTTT. Its protein reads: CASSLYGGRGDTQYF.